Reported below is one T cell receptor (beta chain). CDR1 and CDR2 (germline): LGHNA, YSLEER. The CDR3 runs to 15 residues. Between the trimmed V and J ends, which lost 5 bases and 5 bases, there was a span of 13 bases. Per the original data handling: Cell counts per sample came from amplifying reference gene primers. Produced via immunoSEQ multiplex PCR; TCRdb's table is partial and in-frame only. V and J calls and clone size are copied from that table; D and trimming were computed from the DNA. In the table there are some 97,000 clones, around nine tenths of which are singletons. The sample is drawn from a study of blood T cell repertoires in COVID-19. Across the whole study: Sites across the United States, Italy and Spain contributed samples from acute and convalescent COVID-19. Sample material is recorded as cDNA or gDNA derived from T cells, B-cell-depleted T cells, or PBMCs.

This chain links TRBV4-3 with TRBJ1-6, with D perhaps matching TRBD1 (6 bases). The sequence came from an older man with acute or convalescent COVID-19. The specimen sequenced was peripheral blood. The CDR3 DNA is TGCGCCAGCAGCGAAACAGGGTCCCATAATTCACCCCTCCACTTT. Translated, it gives CASSETGSHNSPLHF.